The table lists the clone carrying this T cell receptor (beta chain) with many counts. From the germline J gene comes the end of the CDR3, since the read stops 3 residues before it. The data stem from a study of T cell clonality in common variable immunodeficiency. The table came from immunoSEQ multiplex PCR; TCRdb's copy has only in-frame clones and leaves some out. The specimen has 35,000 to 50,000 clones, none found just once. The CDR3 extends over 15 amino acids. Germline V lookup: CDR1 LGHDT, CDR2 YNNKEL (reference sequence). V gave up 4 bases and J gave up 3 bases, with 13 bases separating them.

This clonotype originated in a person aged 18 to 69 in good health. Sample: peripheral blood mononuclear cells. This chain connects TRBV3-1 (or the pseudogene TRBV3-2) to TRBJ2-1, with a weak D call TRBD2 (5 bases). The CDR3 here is CASSPRTAGYNEQFF. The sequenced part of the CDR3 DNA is TGTGCCAGCAGCCCCCGGACTGCCGGCTACAATGAG.